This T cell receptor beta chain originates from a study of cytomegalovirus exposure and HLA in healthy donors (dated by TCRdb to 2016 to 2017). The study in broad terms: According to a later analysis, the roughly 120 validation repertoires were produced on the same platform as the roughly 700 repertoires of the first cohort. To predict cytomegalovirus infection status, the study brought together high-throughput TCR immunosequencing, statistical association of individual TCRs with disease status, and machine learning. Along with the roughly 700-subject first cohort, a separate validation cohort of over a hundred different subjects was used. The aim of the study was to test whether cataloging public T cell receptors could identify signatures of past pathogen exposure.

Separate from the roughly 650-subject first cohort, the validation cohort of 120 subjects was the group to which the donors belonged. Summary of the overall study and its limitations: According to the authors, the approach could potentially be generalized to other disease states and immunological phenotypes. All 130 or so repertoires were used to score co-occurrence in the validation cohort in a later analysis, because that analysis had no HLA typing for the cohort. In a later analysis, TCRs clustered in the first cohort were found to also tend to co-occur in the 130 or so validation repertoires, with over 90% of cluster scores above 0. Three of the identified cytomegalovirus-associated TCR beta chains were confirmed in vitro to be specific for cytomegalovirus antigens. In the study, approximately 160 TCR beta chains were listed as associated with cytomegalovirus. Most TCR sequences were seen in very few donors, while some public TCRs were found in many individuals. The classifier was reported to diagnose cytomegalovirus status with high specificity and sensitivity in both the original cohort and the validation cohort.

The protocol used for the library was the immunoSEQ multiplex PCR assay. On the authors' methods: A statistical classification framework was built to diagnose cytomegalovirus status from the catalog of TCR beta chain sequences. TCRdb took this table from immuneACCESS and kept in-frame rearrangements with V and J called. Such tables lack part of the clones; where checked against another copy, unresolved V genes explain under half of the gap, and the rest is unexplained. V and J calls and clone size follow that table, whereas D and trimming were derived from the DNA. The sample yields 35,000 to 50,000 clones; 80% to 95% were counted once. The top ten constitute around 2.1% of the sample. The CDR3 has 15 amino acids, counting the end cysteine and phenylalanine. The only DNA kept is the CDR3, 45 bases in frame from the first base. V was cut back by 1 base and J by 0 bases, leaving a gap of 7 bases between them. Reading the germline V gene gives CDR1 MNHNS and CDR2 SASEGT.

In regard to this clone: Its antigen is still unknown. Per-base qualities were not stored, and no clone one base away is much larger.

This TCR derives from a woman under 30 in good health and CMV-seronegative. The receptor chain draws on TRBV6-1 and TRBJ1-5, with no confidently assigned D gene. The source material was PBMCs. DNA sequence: TGTGCCAGCAGTGAAGTGAGTAATAGCAATCAGCCCCAGCATTTT. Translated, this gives CASSEVSNSNQPQHF.